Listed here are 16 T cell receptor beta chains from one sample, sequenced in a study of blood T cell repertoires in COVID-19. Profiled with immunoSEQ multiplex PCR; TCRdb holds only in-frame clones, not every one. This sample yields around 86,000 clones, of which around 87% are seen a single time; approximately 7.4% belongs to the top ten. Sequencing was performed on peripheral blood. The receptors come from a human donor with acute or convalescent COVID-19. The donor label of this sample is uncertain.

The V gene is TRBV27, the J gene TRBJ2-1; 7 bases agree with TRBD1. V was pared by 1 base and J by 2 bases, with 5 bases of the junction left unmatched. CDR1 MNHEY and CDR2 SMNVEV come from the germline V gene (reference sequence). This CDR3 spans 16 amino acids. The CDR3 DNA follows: TGTGCCAGCAGTTTATTGACAGGGCTTACCTACAATGAGCAGTTCTTC. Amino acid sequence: CASSLLTGLTYNEQFF.

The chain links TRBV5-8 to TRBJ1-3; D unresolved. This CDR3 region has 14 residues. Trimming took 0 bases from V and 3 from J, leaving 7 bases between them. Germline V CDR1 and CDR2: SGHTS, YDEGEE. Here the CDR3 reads CASSLAGLGNTIYF. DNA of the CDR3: TGTGCCAGCAGCTTGGCCGGTCTTGGAAACACCATATATTTT.

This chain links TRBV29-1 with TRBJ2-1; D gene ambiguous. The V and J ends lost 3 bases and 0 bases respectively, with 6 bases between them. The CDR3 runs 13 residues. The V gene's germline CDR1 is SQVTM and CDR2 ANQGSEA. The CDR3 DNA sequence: TGCAGCGTTGACAGGATCTCCTACAATGAGCAGTTCTTC. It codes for CSVDRISYNEQFF.

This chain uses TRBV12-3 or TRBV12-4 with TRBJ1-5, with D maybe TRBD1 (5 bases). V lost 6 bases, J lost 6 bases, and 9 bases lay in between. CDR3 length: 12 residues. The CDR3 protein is CASRSRGQPQHF. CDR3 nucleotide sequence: TGTGCCAGCAGATCTAGGGGTCAGCCCCAGCATTTT.

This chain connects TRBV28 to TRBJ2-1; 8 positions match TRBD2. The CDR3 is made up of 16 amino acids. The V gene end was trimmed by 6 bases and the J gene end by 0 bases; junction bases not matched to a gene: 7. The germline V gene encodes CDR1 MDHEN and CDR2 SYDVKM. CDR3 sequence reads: CASRIESGSSYNEQFF. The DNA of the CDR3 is TGTGCCAGCAGAATCGAAAGCGGGAGCTCCTACAATGAGCAGTTCTTC.

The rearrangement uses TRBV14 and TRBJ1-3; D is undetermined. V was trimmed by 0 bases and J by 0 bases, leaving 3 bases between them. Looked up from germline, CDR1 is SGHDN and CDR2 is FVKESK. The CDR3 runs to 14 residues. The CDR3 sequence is CASSQDYSGNTIYF. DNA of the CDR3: TGTGCCAGCAGCCAAGACTACTCTGGAAACACCATATATTTT.

CDR3 in amino acids: CASSLGTDGLSYTF. CDR3 nucleotides: TGCGCCAGCAGCTTGGGGACGGACGGACTTAGCTACACCTTC. The V and J genes are TRBV5-1 and TRBJ1-2; unclear D gene. The germline CDR1 and CDR2 sequences are SGHRS and YFSETQ. The CDR3 is 14 residues long. Between the trimmed V and J ends, which lost 0 bases and 9 bases, there was a span of 15 bases.

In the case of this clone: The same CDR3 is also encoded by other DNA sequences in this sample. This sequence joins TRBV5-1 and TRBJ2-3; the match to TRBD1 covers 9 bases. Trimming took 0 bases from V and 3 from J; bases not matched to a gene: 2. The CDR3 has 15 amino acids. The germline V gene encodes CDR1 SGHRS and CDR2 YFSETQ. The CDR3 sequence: CASSLVGQGTDTQYF. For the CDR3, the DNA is TGCGCCAGCAGCTTGGTCGGACAGGGGACAGATACGCAGTATTTT.

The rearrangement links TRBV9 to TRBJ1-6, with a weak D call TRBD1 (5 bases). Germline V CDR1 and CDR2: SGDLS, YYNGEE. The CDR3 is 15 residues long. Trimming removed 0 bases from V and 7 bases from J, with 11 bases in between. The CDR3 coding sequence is TGTGCCAGCAGCGTAGGCGTCAGGGTAAATTCACCCCTCCACTTT. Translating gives CASSVGVRVNSPLHF. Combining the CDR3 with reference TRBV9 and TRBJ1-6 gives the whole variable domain DSGVTQTPKHLITATGQRVTLRCSPRSGDLSVYWYQQSLDQGLQFLIQYYNGEERAKGNILERFSAQQFPDLHSELNLSSLELGDSALYFCASSVGVRVNSPLHFGNGTRLTVT.

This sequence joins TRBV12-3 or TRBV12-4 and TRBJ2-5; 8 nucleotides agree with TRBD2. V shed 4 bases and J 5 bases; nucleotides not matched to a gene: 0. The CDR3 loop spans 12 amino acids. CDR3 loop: CASSSGGETQYF. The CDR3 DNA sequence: TGTGCCAGCAGTTCGGGGGGGGAGACCCAGTACTTC.

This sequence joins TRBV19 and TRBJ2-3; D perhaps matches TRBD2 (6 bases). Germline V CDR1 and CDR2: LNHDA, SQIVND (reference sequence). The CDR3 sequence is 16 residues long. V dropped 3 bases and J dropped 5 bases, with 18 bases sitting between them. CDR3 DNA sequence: TGTGCCAGTAGTATTTGGGCGGGACCACGGGAAGATACGCAGTATTTT. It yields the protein CASSIWAGPREDTQYF.

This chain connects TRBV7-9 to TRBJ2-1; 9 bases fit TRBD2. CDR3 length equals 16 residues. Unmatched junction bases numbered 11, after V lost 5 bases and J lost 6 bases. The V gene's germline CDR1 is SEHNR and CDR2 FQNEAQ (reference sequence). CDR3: CASSLEVAGVPNEQFF. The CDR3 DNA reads TGTGCCAGCAGCCTCGAGGTAGCGGGGGTTCCCAATGAGCAGTTCTTC.

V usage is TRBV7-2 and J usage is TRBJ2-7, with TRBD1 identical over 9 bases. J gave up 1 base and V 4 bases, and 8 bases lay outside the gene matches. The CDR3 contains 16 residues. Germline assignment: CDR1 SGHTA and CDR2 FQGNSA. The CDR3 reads CASSSIDRGFSYEQYF. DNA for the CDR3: TGTGCCAGCAGCTCCATCGACAGGGGGTTTTCCTACGAGCAGTACTTC.

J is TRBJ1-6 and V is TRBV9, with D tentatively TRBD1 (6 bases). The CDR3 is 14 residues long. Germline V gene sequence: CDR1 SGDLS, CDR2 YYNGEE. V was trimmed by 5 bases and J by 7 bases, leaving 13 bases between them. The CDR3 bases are TGTGCCAGCAGGGCCGGGACAAACAATTCACCCCTCCACTTT. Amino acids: CASRAGTNNSPLHF.

CDR3 sequence: CASSDLHGALGEAFF. The CDR3 nucleotides are TGTGCCAGCAGTGATCTACATGGGGCGCTGGGTGAAGCTTTCTTT. The V and J genes are TRBV6-1 and TRBJ1-1, with D possibly being TRBD1 (5 bases). V lost 3 bases to trimming and J lost 7 bases, with 18 bases between them. Germline V gene data show CDR1 as MNHNS and CDR2 as SASEGT. This CDR3 has 15 residues.

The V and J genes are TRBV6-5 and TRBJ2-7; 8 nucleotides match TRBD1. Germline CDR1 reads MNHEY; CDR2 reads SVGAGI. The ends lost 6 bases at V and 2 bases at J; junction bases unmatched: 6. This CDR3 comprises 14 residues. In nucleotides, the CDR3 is TGTGCCAGCAGGAGACAGGGGCTAGCCTACGAGCAGTACTTC. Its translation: CASRRQGLAYEQYF.